This T cell receptor beta chain was captured by sequencing in a study of T cell clonotyping in hematopoietic cell transplantation. Study results and caveats: Pathologically expanded recipient clonotypes increased progressively from day 30 to day 180 as diversity fell. Few recipient clonotypes overlapped donors; over 97% were de novo at given depth. Without cell sorting, CD4 versus CD8 contributions remain unresolved. Graft donor and pretransplant recipient Inverse Simpson Index values predicted broader posttransplant TCR diversity.

About this clone: The antigen is unknown.

V lost 3 bases, J lost 3 bases, and 9 bases stayed unmatched. The V gene's germline CDR1 is SGHAT and CDR2 FQNNGV. This CDR3 region has 17 residues. Only in-frame clones appear in the TCRdb table, and some are missing; sequencing was by immunoSEQ multiplex PCR. The table lists over 3,500 clones, approximately 94% of them singletons. This sample comprised peripheral blood mononuclear cells, obtained 30 days after allogeneic stem cell transplant. This receptor was obtained from a male patient between 65 and 85 years old who had an allogeneic stem cell transplant from an unrelated donor, so T cells may come from the graft donor. Some clones in this sample may be carry-over from other donors' samples. This sequence joins TRBV11-2 and TRBJ2-1, with 9 positions matching TRBD2. The CDR3 sequence: CASSFRDSGSIYNEQFF. CDR3 coding DNA: TGTGCCAGCAGCTTCCGGGATAGCGGGAGTATCTACAATGAGCAGTTCTTC.